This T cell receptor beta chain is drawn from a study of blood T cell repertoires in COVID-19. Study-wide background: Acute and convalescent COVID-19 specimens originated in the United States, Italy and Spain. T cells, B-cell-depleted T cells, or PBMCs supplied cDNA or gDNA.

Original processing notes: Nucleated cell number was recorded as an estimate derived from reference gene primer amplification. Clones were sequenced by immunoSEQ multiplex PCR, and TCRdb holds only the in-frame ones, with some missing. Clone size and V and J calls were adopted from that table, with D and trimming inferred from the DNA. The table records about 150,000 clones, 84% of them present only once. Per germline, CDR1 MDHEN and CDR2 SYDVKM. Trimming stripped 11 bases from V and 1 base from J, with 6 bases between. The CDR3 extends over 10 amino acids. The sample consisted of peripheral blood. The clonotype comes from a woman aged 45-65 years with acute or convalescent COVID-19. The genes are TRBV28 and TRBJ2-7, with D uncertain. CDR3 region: CAAGSYEQYF. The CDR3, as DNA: TGTGCCGCCGGGTCCTACGAGCAGTACTTC. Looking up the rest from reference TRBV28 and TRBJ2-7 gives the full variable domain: DVKVTQSSRYLVKRTGEKVFLECVQDMDHENMFWYRQDPGLGLRLIYFSYDVKMKEKGDIPEGYSVSREKKERFSLILESASTNQTSMYLCAAGSYEQYFGPGTRLTVT.